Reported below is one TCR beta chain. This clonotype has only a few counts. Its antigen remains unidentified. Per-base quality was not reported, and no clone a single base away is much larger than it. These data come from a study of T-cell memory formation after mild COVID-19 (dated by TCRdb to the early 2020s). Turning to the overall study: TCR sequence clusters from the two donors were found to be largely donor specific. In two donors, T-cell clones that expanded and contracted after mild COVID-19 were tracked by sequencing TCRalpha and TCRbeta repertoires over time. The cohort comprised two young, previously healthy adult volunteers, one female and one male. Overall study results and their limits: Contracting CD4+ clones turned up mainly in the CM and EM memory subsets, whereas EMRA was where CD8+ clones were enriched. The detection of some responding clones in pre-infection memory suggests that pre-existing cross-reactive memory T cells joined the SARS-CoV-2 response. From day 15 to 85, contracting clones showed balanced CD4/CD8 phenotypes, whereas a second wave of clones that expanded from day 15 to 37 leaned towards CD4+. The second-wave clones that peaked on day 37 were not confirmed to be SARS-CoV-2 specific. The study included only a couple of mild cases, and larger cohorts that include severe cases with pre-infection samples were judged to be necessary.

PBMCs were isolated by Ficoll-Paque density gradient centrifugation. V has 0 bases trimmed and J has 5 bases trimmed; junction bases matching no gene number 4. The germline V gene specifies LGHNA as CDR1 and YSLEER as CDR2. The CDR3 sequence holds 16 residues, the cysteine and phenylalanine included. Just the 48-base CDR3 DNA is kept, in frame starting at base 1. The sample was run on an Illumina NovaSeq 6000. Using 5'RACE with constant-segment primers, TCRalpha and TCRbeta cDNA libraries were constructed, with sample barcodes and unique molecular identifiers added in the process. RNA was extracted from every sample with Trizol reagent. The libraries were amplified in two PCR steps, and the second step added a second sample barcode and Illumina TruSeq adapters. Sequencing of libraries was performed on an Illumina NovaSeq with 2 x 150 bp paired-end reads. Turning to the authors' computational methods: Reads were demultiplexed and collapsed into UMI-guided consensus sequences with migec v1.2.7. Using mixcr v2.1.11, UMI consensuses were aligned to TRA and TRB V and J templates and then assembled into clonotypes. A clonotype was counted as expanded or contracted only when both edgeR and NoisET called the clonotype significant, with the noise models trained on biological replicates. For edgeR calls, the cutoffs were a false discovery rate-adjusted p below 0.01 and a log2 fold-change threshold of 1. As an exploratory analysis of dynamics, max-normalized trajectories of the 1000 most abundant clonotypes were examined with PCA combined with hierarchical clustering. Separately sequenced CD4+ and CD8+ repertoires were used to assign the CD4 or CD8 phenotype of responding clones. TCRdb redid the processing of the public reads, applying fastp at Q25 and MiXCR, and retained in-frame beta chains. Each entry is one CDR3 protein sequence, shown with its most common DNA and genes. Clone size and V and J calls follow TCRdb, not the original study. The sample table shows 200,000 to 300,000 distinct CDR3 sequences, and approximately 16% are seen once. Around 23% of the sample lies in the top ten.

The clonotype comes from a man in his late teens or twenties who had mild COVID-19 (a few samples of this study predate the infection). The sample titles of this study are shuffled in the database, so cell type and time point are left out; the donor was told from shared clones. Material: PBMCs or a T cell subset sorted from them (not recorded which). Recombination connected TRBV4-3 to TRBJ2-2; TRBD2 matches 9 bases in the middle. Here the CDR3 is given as CASSQDSGLATGELFF. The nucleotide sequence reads TGCGCCAGCAGCCAAGACTCGGGACTAGCAACCGGGGAGCTGTTTTTT.